This T cell receptor (beta chain) was captured in a study of T-cell reconstitution after alpha-beta-depleted transplantation in children. Findings and caveats of the study: When one year had passed after transplant, most T-cell counts and diversity came from newly produced T cells. Reports say that about two months after transplant, the alpha-beta T cells came out of several hundred graft clones that had expanded.

Molecular barcoding with unique molecular identifiers was used for the TCRbeta library. Using its own MiXCR run on the PCR reads, TCRdb lists one record per CDR3 protein. The sample has fewer than 350,000 distinct CDR3 sequences; 7.5% to 9% are singletons. This CDR3 comprises 13 residues. Germline values: CDR1 SGHTA, CDR2 FQGTGA. V was trimmed by 5 bases and J by 5 bases, leaving 9 bases between them. Notes on this clonotype: Its target is not known.

The sample in question was peripheral blood, obtained 360 days after TCRalphabeta/CD19-depleted stem cell transplant. The receptor's source is a female patient aged 2-9 years who had a stem cell transplant for Fanconi anemia, so the T cells may come from the graft donor. The J gene is TRBJ2-2, the V gene TRBV7-3; D is uncertain. CDR3 nucleotides: TGTGCCAGCAGCACGGACCTGACCGGGGAGCTGTTTTTT. Its protein is CASSTDLTGELFF.